This T cell receptor (beta chain) was identified during a study of cytomegalovirus exposure and HLA in healthy donors. For the study at large: About 84% of a few hundred genotyped donors fell in the Caucasian-associated ancestry cluster.

This clone turned up a few times. The V gene's germline CDR1 is SGHDT and CDR2 YYEEEE. Germline trimming cut 0 bases from V and 3 bases from J; bases unmatched to any gene: 4. The CDR3 is 15 residues long. The primer mix had 60 Vbeta and 13 Jbeta primers. The method was immunoSEQ multiplex PCR; TCRdb's version includes in-frame clones alone and lacks a portion of them. In the table there are roughly 150,000 clones, about 64% of which are singletons. The specimen sequenced was PBMCs. This chain uses TRBV5-6 with TRBJ1-1; 8 bases map to TRBD1. This clonotype originated in a man in his fifties or sixties in good health and CMV-seronegative. The CDR3 sequence: CASSLEGRGHTEAFF. The CDR3 DNA follows: TGTGCCAGCAGCTTGGAGGGCAGGGGGCACACTGAAGCTTTCTTT.